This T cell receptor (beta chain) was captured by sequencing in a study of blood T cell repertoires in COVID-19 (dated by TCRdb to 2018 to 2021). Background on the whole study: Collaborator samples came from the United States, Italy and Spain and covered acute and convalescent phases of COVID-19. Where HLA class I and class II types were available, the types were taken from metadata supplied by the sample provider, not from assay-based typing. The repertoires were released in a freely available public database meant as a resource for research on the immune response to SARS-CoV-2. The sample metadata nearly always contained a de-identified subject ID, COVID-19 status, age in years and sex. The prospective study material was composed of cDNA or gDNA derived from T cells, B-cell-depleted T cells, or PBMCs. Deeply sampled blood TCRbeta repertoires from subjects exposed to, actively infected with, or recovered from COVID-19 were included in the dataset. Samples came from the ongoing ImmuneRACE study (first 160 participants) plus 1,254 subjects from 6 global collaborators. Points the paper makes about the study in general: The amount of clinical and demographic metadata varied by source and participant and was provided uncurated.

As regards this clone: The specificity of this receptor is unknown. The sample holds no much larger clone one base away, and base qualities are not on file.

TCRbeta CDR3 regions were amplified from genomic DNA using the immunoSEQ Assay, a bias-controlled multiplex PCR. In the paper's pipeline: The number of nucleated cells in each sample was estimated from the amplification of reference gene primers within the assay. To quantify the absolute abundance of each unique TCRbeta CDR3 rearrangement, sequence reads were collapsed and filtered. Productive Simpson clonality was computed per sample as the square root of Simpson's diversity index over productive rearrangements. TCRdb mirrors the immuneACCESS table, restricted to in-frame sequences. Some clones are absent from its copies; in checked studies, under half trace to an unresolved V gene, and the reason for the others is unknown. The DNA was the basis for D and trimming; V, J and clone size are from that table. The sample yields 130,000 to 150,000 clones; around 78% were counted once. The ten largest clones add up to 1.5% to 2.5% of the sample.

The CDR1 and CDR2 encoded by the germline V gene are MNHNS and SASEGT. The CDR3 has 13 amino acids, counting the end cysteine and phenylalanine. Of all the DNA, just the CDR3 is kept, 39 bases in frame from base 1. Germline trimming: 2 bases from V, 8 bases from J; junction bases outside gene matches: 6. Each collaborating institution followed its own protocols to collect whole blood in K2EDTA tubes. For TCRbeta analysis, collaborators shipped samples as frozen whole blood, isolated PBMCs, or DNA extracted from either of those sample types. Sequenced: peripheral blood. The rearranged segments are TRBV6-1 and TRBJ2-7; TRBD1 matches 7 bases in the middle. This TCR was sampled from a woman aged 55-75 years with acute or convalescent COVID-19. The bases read TGTGCCAGCAGTGAATCACAGGGGAACCAGCAGTACTTC. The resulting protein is CASSESQGNQQYF.